The T cell receptor beta chain under discussion was sequenced for a study of sequential checkpoint blockade in melanoma. Treatment given: randomized to nivolumab then ipilimumab (arm A) or the reverse (arm B). V was clipped by 2 bases and J by 5 bases; unmatched bases: 0. This CDR3 has 13 amino acids. CDR1 SGDLS and CDR2 YYNGEE come from the germline V gene. Libraries were prepared by immunoSEQ multiplex PCR; TCRdb keeps only in-frame clonotypes and omits some of them. The table includes about 6,200 clones, 53% detected once. The specimen was CD8+ T cells sorted from blood (inferred from file names), collected from a patient given nivolumab and ipilimumab in sequence. The chain uses TRBV9 and TRBJ2-2; 7 bases are shared with TRBD1. The clonotype was recovered from a human donor with melanoma. The chain's CDR3 is CASSVTGTGELFF. The DNA of the CDR3 is TGTGCCAGCAGCGTGACAGGGACCGGGGAGCTGTTTTTT.